This T cell receptor (beta chain) was captured by sequencing in a study of cytomegalovirus exposure and HLA in healthy donors. Study at large: A data release that came early held some 79 million unique TCRs from HLA-typed donors.

Germline V gives CDR1 SNHLY, CDR2 FYNNEI. The CDR3 is made up of 13 amino acids. V was pared by 6 bases and J by 5 bases, with 11 bases between. The PCR was carried out with 60 Vbeta primers and 13 Jbeta primers. The method was immunoSEQ multiplex PCR; TCRdb's version includes in-frame clones alone and lacks a portion of them. The sample holds 84,000 or so clones, around 85% seen once. There are a few counts of this clone. The antigen is undetermined. Regarding the study as a whole: Published work reported that the classifier diagnosed cytomegalovirus status with high specificity and sensitivity.

Sequenced sample: PBMCs. This sequence was found in a man aged 25 to 45 in good health and CMV-seronegative. V gene TRBV2 combines with J gene TRBJ2-1; D remains unclear. CDR3 sequence: CASRRTPNNEQFF. CDR3 nucleotides: TGTGCCAGCAGGCGTACTCCGAACAATGAGCAGTTCTTC.